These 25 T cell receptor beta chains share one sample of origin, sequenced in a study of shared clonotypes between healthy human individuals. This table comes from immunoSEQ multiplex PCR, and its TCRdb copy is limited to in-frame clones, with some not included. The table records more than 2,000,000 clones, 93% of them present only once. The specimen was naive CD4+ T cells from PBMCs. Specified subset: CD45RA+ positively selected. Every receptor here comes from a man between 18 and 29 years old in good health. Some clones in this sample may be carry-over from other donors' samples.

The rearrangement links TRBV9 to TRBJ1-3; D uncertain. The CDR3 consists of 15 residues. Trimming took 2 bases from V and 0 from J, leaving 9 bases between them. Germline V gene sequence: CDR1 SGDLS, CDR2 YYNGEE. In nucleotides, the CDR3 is TGTGCCAGCAGCGTGTCGGCTCACTCTGGAAACACCATATATTTT. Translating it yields CASSVSAHSGNTIYF.

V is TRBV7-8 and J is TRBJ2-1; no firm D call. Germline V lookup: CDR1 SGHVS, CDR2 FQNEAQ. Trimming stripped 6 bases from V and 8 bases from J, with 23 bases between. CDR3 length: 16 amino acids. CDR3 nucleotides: TGTGCCAGCAGTGGAGAGGCAGCTTTTAGTATAGATGAGCAGTTCTTC. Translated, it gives CASSGEAAFSIDEQFF.

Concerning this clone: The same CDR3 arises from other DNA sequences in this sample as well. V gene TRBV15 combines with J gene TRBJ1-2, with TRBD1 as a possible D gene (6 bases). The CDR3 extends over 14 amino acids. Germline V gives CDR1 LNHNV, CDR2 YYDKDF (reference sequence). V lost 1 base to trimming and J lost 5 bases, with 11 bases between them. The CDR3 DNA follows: TGTGCCACCAGCAGAGGAGGGCAGGGGTATGGCTACACCTTC. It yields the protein CATSRGGQGYGYTF.

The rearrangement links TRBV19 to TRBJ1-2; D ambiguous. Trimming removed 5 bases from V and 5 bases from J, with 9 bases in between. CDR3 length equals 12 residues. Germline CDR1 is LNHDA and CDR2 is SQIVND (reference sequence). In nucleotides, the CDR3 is TGTGCCAGTAGTCCGCAGTCATATGGCTACACCTTC. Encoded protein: CASSPQSYGYTF.

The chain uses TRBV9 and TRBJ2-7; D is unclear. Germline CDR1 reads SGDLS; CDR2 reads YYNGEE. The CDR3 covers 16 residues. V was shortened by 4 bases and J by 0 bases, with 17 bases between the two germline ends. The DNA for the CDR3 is TGTGCCAGCAGCACGGGCGTAGGGTTTCCCTCCTACGAGCAGTACTTC. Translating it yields CASSTGVGFPSYEQYF.

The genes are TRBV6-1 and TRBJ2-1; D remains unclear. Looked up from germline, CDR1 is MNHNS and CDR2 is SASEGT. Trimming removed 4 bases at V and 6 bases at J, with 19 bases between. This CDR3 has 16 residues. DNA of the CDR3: TGTGCCAGCAGTGTAATGGTTTCCCCTTTCGGCAATGAGCAGTTCTTC. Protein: CASSVMVSPFGNEQFF.

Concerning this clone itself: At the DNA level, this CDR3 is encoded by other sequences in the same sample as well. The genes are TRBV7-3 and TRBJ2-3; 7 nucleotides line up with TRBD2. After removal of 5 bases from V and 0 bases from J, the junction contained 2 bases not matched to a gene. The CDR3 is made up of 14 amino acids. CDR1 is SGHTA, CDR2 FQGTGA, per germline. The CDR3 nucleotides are TGTGCCAGCAGCCTTAGCGGGAGCACAGATACGCAGTATTTT. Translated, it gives CASSLSGSTDTQYF.

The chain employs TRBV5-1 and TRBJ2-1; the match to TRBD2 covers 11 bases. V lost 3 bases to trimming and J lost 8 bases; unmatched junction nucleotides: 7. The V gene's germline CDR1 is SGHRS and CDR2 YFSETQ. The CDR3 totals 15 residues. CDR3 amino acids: CASSWGTSGSDEQFF. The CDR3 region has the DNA TGCGCCAGCAGCTGGGGGACTAGCGGATCGGATGAGCAGTTCTTC.

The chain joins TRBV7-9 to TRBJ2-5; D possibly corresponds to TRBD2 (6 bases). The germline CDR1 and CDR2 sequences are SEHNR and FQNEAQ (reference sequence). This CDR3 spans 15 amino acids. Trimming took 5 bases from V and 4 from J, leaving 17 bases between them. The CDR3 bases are TGTGCCAGCAGCCGTCGAGTCGCGGGATCAGAGACCCAGTACTTC. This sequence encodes CASSRRVAGSETQYF.

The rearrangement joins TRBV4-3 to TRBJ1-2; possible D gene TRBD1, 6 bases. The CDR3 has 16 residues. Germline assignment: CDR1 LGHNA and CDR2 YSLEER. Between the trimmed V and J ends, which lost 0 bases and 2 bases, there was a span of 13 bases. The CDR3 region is CASSQDIRGVNYGYTF. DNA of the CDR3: TGCGCCAGCAGCCAAGATATTAGGGGGGTAAACTATGGCTACACCTTC.

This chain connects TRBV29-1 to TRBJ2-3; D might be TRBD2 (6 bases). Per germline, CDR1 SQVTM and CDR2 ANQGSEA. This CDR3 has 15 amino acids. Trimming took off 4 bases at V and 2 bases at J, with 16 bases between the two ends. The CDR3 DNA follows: TGCAGCGTTGCAACTTCTAGCGCACCCACAGATACGCAGTATTTT. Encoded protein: CSVATSSAPTDTQYF.

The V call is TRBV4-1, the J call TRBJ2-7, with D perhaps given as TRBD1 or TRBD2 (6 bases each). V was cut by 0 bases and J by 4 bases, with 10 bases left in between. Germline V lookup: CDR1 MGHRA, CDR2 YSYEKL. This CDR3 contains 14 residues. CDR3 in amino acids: CASSQERGRYEQYF. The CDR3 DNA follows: TGCGCCAGCAGCCAAGAACGGGGGCGGTACGAGCAGTACTTC.

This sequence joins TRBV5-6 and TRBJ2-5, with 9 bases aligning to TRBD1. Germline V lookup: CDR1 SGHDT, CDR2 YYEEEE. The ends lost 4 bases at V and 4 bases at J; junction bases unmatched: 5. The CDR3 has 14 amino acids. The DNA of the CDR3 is TGTGCCAGCAGCACCCCGACAGGGGGAGAGACCCAGTACTTC. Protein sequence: CASSTPTGGETQYF.

CDR3 DNA sequence: TGCGCCAGCAGCTTGATGACTAGCGGGGGACGGGATGAGCAGTTCTTC. Translated, it gives CASSLMTSGGRDEQFF. J is TRBJ2-1 and V is TRBV5-1; 12 bases are shared with TRBD2. There are 16 residues in the CDR3. The germline V gene has CDR1 SGHRS and CDR2 YFSETQ. After removal of 1 base from V and 8 bases from J, the junction contained 7 bases not matched to a gene.

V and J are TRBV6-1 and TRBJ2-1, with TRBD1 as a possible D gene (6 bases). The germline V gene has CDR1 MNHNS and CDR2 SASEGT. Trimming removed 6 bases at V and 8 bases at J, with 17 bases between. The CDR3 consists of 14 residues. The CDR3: CASRAGTRSDEQFF. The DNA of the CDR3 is TGTGCCAGCAGGGCCGGGACACGGAGCGATGAGCAGTTCTTC.

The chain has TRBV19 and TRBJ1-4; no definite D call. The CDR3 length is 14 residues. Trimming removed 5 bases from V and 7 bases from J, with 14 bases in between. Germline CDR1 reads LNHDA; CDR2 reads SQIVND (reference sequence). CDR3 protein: CASSGGYGFEKLFF. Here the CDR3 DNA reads TGTGCCAGTAGTGGCGGGTATGGGTTTGAAAAACTGTTTTTT.

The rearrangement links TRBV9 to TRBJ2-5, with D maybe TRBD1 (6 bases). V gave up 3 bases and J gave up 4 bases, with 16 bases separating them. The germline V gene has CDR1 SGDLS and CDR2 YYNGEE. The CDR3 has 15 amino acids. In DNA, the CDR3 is TGTGCCAGCAGCGCCCGCCCGGGCAGGGGAGAGACCCAGTACTTC. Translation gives CASSARPGRGETQYF.

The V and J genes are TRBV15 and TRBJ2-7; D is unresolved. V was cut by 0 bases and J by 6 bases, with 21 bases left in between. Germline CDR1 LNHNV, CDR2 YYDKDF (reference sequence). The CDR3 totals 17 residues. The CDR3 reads CATSRELGSTALREQYF. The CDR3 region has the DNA TGTGCCACCAGCAGAGAGCTAGGCAGTACAGCCCTACGCGAGCAGTACTTC.

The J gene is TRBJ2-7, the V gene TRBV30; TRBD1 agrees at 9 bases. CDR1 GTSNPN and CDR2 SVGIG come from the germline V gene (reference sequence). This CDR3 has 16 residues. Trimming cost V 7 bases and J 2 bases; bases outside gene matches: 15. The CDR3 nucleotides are TGTGCCTCATCTCGCCCCGGGACAGGGCAAACCTACGAGCAGTACTTC. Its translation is CASSRPGTGQTYEQYF.

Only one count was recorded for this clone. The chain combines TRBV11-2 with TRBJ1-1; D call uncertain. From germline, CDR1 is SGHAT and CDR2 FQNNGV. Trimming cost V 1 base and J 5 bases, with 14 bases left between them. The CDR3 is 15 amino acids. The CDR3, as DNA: TGTGCCAGCAGCTTAGGATTGGGGTCGGGGACTGAAGCTTTCTTT. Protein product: CASSLGLGSGTEAFF.

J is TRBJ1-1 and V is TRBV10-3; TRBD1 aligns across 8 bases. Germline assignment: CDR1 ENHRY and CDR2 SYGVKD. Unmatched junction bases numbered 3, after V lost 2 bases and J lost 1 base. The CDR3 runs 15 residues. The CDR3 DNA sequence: TGTGCCATCAGTGAGCCGGGACAGGCGAACACTGAAGCTTTCTTT. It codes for CAISEPGQANTEAFF.

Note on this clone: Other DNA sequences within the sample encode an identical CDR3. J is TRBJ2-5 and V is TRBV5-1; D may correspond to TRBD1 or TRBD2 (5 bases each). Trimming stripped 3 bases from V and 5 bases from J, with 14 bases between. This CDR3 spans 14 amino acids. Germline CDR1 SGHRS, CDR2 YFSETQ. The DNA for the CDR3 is TGCGCCAGCAGCTACCGGGGAGAGGGGGAGACCCAGTACTTC. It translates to CASSYRGEGETQYF.

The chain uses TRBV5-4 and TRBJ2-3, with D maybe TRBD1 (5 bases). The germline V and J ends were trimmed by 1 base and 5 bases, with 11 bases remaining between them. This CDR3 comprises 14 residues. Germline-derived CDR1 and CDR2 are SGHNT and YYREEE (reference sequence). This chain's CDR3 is CASSLSRDLDTQYF. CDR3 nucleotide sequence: TGTGCCAGCAGCTTGAGCAGGGATCTAGATACGCAGTATTTT.

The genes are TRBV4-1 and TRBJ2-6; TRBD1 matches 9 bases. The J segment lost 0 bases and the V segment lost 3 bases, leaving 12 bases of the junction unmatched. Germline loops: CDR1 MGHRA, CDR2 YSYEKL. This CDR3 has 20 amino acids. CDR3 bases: TGCGCCAGCAGCCACCCGTTGCGGACAGGGGTTTTCTCTGGGGCCAACGTCCTGACTTTC. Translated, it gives CASSHPLRTGVFSGANVLTF.

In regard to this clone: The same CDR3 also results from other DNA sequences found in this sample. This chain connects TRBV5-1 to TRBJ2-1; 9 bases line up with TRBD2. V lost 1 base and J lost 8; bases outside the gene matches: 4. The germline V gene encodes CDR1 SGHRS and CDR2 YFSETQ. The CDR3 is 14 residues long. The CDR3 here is CASSLLSGSDEQFF. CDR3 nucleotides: TGCGCCAGCAGCTTGCTTAGCGGGAGCGATGAGCAGTTCTTC.